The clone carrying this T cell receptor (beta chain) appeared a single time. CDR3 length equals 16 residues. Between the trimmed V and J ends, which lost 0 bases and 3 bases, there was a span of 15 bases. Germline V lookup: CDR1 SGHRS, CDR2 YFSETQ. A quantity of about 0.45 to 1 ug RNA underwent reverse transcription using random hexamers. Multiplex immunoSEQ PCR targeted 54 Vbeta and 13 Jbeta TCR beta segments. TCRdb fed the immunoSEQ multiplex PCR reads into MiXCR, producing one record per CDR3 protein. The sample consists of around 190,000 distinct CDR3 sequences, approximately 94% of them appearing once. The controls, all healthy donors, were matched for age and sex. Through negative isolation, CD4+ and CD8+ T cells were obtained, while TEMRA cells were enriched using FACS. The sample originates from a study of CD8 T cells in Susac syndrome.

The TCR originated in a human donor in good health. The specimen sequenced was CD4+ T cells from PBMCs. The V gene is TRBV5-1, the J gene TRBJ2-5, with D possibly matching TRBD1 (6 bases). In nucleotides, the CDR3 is TGCGCCAGCAGCTTGGAAGGTCTGGGGGCAAAAGAGACCCAGTACTTC. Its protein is CASSLEGLGAKETQYF.